This TCR beta chain was retrieved from a study of response to subunit inactivated influenza vaccine. TCRdb reprocessed the RT-PCR reads via MiXCR and lists one record per CDR3 protein. The table includes 860,000 or so distinct CDR3 sequences, approximately 21% detected once. Overall study findings and caveats: Seasonal influenza vaccination, on each occasion, was suggested by the authors to recruit few new T cells.

Regarding this clonotype: What it binds is not known.

This CDR3 region has 14 residues. Germline CDR1 is ENHRY and CDR2 is SYGVKD. V lost 6 bases and J lost 3; bases outside the gene matches: 5. Material: PBMCs from blood, obtained approximately 5 days after vaccination. This sequence joins TRBV10-3 and TRBJ2-1, with 7 bases matching TRBD2. This TCR was recovered from a man in his forties or fifties who received an inactivated influenza vaccine. The CDR3 sequence: CAISGTSDYNEQFF. The CDR3 bases are TGTGCCATCAGCGGCACTAGCGACTACAATGAGCAGTTCTTC.